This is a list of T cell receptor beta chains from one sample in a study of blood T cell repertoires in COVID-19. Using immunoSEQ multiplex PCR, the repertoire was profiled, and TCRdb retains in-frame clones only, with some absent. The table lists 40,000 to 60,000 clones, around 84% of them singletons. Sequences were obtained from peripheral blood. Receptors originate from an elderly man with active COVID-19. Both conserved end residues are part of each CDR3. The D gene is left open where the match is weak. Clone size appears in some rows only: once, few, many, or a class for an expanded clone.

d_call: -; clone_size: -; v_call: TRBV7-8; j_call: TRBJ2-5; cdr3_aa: CASSLVTSNTGYQETQYF; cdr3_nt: TGTGCCAGCAGCTTAGTTACGTCGAATACAGGGTACCAAGAGACCCAGTACTTC
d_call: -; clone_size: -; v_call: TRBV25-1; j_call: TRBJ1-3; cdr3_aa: CASSESGGGNTIYF; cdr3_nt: TGTGCCAGCAGTGAATCGGGGGGTGGAAACACCATATATTTT
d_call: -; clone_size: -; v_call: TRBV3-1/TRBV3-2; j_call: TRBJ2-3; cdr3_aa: CASSQRGTDTQYF; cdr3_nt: TGTGCCAGCAGCCAAAGGGGTACAGATACGCAGTATTTT
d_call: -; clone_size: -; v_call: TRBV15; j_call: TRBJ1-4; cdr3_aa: CATSRGAGVNEKLFF; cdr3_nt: TGTGCCACCAGCAGAGGGGCAGGCGTTAATGAAAAACTGTTTTTT
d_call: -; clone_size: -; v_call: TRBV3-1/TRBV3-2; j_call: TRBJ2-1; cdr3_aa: CASSQDYPPRINEQFF; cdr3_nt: TGTGCCAGCAGCCAAGATTACCCCCCGAGGATCAATGAGCAGTTCTTC
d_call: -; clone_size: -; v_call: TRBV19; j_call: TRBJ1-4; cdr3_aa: CASSITGGGRKLFF; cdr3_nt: TGTGCCAGTAGTATTACGGGAGGGGGGAGAAAACTGTTTTTT
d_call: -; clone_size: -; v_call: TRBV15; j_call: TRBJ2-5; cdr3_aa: CATSRDRGAVQETQYF; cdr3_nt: TGTGCCACCAGCAGAGACCGTGGGGCAGTCCAAGAGACCCAGTACTTC
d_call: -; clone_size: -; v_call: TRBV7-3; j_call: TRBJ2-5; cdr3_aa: CASSRLRGETQYF; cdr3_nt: TGTGCCAGCAGCCGCCTCCGGGGAGAGACCCAGTACTTC
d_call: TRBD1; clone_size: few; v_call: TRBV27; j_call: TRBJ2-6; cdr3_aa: CASSLLGQGASGANVLTF; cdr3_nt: TGTGCCAGCAGTTTACTGGGACAGGGGGCTTCTGGGGCCAACGTCCTGACTTTC
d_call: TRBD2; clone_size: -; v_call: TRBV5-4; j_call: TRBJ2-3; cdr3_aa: CASSLVAGVIDTQYF; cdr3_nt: TGTGCCAGCAGCTTGGTAGCGGGAGTAATAGATACGCAGTATTTT
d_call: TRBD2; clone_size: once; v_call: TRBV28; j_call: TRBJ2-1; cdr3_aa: CASHSSGGGYNEQFF; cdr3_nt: TGTGCCTCCCATTCTAGCGGTGGGGGCTACAATGAGCAGTTCTTC
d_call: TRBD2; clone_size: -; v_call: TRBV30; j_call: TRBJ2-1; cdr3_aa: CAWSLGSGQYNEQFF; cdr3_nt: TGTGCCTGGAGCTTGGGTAGCGGGCAATACAATGAGCAGTTCTTC
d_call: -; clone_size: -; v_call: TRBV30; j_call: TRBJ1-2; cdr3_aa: CAAQTGSNYGYTF; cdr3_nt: TGTGCCGCGCAGACGGGGAGTAACTATGGCTACACCTTC
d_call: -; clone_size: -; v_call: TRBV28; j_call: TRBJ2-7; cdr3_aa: CASSPSGANPYEQYF; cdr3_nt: TGTGCCAGCAGTCCCAGCGGAGCAAACCCTTACGAGCAGTACTTC
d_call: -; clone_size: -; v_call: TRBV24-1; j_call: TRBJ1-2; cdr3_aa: CAPGGLSLYGYTF; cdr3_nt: TGTGCCCCCGGGGGGCTCTCTCTTTATGGCTACACCTTC
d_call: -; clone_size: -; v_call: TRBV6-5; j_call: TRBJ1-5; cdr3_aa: CATGTEPNQPQHF; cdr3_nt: TGTGCCACCGGTACAGAGCCCAATCAGCCCCAGCATTTT
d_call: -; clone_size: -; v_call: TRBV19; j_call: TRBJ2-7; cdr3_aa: CASHGEDSTYEQYF; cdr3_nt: TGTGCCTCCCACGGTGAGGACAGCACCTACGAGCAGTACTTC
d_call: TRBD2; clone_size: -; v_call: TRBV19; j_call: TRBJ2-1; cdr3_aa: CASSTRGSGRSYSYNEQFF; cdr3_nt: TGTGCCAGTAGTACCAGGGGTAGCGGGAGGTCCTACTCCTACAATGAGCAGTTCTTC
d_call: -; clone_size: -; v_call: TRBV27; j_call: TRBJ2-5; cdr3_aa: CASGPQGNVIETQYF; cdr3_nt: TGTGCCAGCGGTCCACAGGGAAATGTCATAGAGACCCAGTACTTC
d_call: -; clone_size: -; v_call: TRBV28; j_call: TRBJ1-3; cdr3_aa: CASGSRASGNTIYF; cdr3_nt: TGTGCCAGCGGCTCTAGAGCCTCTGGAAACACCATATATTTT
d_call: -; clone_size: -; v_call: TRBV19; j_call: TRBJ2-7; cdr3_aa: CASSIGAGKTYEQYF; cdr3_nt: TGTGCCAGTAGTATAGGGGCAGGAAAAACCTACGAGCAGTACTTC
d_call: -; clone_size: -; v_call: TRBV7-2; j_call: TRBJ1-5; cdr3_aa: CASSLGTWGSQPQHF; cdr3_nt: TGTGCCAGCAGCTTAGGGACCTGGGGCTCCCAGCCCCAGCATTTT
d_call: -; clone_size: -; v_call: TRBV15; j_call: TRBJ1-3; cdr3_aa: CATSTNSGNTIYF; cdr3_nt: TGTGCCACCAGCACCAACTCTGGAAACACCATATATTTT
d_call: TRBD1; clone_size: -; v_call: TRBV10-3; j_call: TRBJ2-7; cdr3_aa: CAISPGQAYSYEQYF; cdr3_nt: TGTGCCATCAGCCCAGGACAGGCTTACTCCTACGAGCAGTACTTC
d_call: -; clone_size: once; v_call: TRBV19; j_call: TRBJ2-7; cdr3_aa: CASSPRGSYEQYF; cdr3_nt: TGTGCCAGTAGTCCCCGGGGCTCCTACGAGCAGTACTTC
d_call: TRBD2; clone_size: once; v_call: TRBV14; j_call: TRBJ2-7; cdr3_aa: CASSRGLAGGPGKQYF; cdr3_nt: TGTGCCAGCAGCCGGGGACTAGCGGGAGGGCCGGGAAAGCAGTACTTC
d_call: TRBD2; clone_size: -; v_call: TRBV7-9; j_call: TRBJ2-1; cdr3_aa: CASSLSLARGDEQFF; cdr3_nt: TGTGCCAGCAGCTTAAGCCTAGCTCGGGGGGATGAGCAGTTCTTC
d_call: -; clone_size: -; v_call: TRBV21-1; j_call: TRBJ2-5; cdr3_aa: CASSKVATFYTYQDQETQYF; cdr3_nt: TGTGCCAGCAGCAAAGTTGCGACCTTTTACACTTACCAGGACCAAGAGACCCAGTACTTC
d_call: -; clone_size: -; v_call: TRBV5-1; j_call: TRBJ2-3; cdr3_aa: CASSLDRSLPGNTDTQYF; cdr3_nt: TGCGCCAGCAGCTTAGACAGGAGCCTTCCAGGGAACACAGATACGCAGTATTTT
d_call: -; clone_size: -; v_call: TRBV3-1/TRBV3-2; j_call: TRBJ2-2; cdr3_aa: CASSQGGGNGELFF; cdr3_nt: TGTGCCAGCAGCCAAGGTGGGGGGAACGGGGAGCTGTTTTTT
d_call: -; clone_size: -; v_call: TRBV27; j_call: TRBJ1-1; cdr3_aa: CASSPQGFNTEAFF; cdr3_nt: TGTGCCAGCAGTCCCCAGGGGTTTAACACTGAAGCTTTCTTT
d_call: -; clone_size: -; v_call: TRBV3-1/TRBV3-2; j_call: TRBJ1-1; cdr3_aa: CASSQDPGNTEAFF; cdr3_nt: TGTGCCAGCAGCCAAGATCCGGGTAACACTGAAGCTTTCTTT
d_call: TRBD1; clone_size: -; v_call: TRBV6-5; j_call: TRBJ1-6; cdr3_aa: CASSYGQGVDSPLHF; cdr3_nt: TGTGCCAGCAGTTACGGACAGGGGGTCGACTCACCCCTCCACTTT
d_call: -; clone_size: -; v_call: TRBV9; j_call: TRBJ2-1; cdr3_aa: CASSVGFGSAYNEQFF; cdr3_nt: TGTGCCAGCAGCGTAGGGTTCGGGAGCGCCTACAATGAGCAGTTCTTC
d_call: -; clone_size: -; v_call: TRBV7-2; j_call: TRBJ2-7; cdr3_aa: CASSPLLPPYEQYF; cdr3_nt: TGTGCCAGCAGCCCCCTCCTACCGCCCTACGAGCAGTACTTC
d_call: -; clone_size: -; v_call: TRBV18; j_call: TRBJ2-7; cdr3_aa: CASSPRDTGSYEQYF; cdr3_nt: TGTGCCAGCTCACCAAGGGACACGGGATCCTACGAGCAGTACTTC
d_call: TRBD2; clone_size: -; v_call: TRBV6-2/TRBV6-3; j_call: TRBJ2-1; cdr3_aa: CASSFSGRGNEQFF; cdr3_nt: TGTGCCAGCAGCTTTAGCGGGAGGGGCAATGAGCAGTTCTTC
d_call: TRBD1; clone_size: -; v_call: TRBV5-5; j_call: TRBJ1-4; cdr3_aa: CASSPANPGSNRGFIEKLFF; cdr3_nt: TGTGCCAGCAGCCCCGCCAACCCAGGATCGAACAGGGGATTTATTGAAAAACTGTTTTTT
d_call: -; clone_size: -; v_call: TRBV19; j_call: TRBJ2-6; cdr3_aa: CASSSFPGANVLTF; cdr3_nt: TGTGCCAGTAGTTCTTTCCCTGGGGCCAACGTCCTGACTTTC
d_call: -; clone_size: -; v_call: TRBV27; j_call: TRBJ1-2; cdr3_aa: CASSFSGGRAGYTF; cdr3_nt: TGTGCCAGCAGTTTCTCCGGGGGACGGGCGGGCTACACCTTC
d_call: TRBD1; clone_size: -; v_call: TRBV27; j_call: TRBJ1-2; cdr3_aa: CASSSRTGRWTNYGYTF; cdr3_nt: TGTGCCAGCAGTTCACGGACAGGGAGGTGGACTAACTATGGCTACACCTTC
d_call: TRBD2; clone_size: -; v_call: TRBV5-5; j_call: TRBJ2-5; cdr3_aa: CASSLGLAGGGRETQYF; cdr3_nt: TGTGCCAGCAGCTTGGGACTAGCGGGTGGGGGGAGAGAGACCCAGTACTTC
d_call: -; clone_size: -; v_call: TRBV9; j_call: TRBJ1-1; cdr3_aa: CASSPRGQTNTEAFF; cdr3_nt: TGTGCCAGCAGCCCCCGGGGACAAACGAACACTGAAGCTTTCTTT
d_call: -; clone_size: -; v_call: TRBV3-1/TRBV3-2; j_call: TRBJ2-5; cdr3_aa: CASRTRKQGETQYF; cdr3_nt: TGTGCCAGCCGTACGAGGAAGCAGGGGGAGACCCAGTACTTC
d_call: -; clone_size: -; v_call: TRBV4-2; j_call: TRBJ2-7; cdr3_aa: CASSPRTSYEQYF; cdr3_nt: TGTGCCAGCAGCCCGAGGACATCCTACGAGCAGTACTTC
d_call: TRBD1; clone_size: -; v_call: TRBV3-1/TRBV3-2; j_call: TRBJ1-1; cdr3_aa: CASSPQGQGARTEAFF; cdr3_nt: TGTGCCAGCAGCCCGCAGGGACAGGGGGCGCGGACTGAAGCTTTCTTT
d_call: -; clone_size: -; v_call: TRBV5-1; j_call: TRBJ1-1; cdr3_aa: CASSSLMNTEAFF; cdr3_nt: TGCGCCAGCAGCTCCCTTATGAACACTGAAGCTTTCTTT
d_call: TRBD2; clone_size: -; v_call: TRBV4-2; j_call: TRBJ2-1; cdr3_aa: CASSQSTSGSYNEQFF; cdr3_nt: TGTGCCAGCAGCCAATCGACTAGCGGGAGTTACAATGAGCAGTTCTTC
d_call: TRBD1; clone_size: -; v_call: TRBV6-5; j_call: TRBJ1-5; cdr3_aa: CASRSATGVGQPQHF; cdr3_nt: TGTGCCAGCAGATCAGCTACAGGGGTAGGTCAGCCCCAGCATTTT
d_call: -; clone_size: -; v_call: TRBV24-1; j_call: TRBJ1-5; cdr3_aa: CATSDADMDNQPQHF; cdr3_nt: TGTGCCACCAGTGATGCCGACATGGACAATCAGCCCCAGCATTTT
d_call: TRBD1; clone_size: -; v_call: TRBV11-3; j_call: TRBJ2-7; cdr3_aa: CASSRQGGYEQYF; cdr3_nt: TGTGCCAGCAGCCGACAGGGGGGGTACGAGCAGTACTTC
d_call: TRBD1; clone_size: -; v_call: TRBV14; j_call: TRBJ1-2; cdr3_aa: CASSQARTGSLGYGYTF; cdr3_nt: TGTGCCAGCAGCCAAGCCCGGACAGGCTCCTTAGGGTATGGCTACACCTTC
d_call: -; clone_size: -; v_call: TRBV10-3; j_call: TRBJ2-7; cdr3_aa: CAISDRQSSYEQYF; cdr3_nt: TGTGCCATCAGTGATAGACAGAGCTCCTACGAGCAGTACTTC
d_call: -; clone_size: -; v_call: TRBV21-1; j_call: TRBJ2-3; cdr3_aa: CASSSDAEVTDTQYF; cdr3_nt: TGTGCCAGCAGCTCGGATGCCGAGGTCACAGATACGCAGTATTTT